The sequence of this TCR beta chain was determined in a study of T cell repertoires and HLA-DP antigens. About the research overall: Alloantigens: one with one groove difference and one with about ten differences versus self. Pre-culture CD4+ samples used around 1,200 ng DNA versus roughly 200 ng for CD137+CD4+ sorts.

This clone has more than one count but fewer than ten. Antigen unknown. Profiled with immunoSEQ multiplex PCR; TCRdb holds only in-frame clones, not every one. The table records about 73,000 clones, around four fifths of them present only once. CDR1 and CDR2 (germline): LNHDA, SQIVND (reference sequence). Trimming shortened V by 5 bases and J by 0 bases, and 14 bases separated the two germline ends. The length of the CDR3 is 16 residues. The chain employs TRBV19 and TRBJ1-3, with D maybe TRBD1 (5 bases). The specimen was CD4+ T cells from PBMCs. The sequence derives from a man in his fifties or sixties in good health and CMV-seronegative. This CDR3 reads CASSAPGTGSGNTIYF. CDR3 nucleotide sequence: TGTGCCAGTAGTGCCCCCGGGACGGGCTCTGGAAACACCATATATTTT.